This TCR beta chain came from a study of blood T cell repertoires in COVID-19. Study overall: Material from acute and convalescent COVID-19 was sourced from the United States, Italy and Spain. PBMCs, B-cell-depleted T cells, or T cells provided the cDNA or gDNA that made up the material.

Germline V gene data show CDR1 as LNHDA and CDR2 as SQIVND (reference sequence). V gave up 2 bases and J gave up 7 bases, with 11 bases separating them. The CDR3 consists of 14 residues. In the original processing: Estimated nucleated cell counts came from reference gene primer amplification. The data were produced by immunoSEQ multiplex PCR, yet TCRdb's version contains in-frame clones alone and is incomplete. D and trimming come from the DNA, and the V and J calls and clone size come from that table. The repertoire holds roughly 87,000 clones, with 70% to 85% as singletons. This sequence was found in a woman in her fifties or sixties with acute or convalescent COVID-19. The rearrangement joins TRBV19 to TRBJ2-2, with D maybe TRBD2 (6 bases). The source material was peripheral blood. CDR3 loop: CASSITGSGGELFF. The CDR3 DNA is TGTGCCAGTAGTATAACCGGTAGCGGCGGGGAGCTGTTTTTT.